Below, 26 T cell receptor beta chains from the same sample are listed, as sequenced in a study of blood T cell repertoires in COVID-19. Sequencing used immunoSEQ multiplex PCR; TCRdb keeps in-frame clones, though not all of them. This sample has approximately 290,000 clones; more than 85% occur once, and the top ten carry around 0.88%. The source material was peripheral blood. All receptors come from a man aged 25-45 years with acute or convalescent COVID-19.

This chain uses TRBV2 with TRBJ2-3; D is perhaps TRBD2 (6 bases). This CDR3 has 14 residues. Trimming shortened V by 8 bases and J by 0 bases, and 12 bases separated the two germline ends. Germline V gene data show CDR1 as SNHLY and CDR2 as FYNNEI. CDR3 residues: CASLRDSSTDTQYF. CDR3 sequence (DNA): TGTGCCAGCCTCCGGGACTCAAGCACAGATACGCAGTATTTT.

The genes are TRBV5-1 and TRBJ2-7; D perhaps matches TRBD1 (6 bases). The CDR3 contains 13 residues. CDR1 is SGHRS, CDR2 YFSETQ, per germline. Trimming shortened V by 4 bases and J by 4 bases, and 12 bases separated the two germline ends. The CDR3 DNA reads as TGCGCCAGCAGCCTCACAGGGCAATACGAGCAGTACTTC. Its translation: CASSLTGQYEQYF.

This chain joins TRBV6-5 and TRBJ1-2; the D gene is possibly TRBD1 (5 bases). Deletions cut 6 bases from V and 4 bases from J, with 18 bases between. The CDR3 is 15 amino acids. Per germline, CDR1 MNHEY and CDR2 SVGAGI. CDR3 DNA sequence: TGTGCCAGCAGGCCTGACAGTGAGCCAGGCTATGGCTACACCTTC. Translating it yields CASRPDSEPGYGYTF.

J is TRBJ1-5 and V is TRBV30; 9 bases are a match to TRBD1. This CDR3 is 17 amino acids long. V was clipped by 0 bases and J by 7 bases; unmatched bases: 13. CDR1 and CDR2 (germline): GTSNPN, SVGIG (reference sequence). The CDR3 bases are TGTGCCTGGAGTGTCCCGGGACAGGGACAGGTAAAACAGCCCCAGCATTTT. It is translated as CAWSVPGQGQVKQPQHF.

The CDR3 nucleotides are TGTGCCAGCAGCTTAAATCTTAATAGCAATCAGCCCCAGCATTTT. Amino acids: CASSLNLNSNQPQHF. V usage is TRBV7-8 and J usage is TRBJ1-5; D unclear. Germline CDR1 and CDR2: SGHVS and FQNEAQ. The germline V and J ends were trimmed by 2 bases and 0 bases, with 8 bases remaining between them. The CDR3 has 15 amino acids.

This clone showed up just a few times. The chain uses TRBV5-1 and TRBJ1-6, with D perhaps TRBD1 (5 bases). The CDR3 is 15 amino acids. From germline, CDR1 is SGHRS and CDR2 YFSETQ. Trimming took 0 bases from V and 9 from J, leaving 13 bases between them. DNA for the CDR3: TGCGCCAGCAGCTTGGTAGGGGCGCGGTTTTCACCCCTCCACTTT. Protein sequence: CASSLVGARFSPLHF.

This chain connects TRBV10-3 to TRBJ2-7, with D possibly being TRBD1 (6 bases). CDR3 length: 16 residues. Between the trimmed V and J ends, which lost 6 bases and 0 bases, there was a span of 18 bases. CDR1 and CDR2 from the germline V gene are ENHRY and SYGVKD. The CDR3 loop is CAISTTGTQGSYEQYF. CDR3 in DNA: TGTGCCATCAGCACCACAGGGACACAAGGCTCCTACGAGCAGTACTTC.

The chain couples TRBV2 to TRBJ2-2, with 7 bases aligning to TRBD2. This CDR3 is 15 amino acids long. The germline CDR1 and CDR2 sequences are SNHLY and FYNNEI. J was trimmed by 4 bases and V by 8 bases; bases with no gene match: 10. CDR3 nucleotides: TGTGCCAGCGTATATTCTAGCGGCCGCACCGGGGAGCTGTTTTTT. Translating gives CASVYSSGRTGELFF.

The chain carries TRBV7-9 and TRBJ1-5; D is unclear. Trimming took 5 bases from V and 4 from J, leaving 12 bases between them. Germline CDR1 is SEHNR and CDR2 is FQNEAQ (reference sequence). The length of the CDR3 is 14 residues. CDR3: CASSPGRENQPQHF. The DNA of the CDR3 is TGTGCCAGCAGCCCTGGACGGGAAAATCAGCCCCAGCATTTT. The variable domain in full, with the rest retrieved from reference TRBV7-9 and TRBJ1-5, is DTGVSQNPRHKITKRGQNVTFRCDPISEHNRLYWYRQTLGQGPEFLTYFQNEAQLEKSRLLSDRFSAERPKGSFSTLEIQRTEQGDSAMYLCASSPGRENQPQHFGDGTRLSIL.

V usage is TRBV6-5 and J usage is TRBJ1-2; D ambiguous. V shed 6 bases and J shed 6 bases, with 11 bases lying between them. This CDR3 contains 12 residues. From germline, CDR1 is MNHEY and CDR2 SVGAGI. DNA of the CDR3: TGTGCCAGCAGCCGGGAAACGGATGGCTACACCTTC. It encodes CASSRETDGYTF.

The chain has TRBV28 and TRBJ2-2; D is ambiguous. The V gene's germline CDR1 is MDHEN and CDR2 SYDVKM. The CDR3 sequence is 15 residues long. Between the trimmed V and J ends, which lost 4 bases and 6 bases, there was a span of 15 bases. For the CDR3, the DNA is TGTGCCAGCAGTTCCAGACTCTTAGTGTCCGGGGAGCTGTTTTTT. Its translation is CASSSRLLVSGELFF.

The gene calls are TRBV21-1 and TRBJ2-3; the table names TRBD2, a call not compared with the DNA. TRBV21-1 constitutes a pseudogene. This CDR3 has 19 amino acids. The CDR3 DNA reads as TGTGCCAGCAGCAAAGGATCGCGGGAGGTTCCTCCTAGCACAGATACGCAGTATTTT. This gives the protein CASSKGSREVPPSTDTQYF.

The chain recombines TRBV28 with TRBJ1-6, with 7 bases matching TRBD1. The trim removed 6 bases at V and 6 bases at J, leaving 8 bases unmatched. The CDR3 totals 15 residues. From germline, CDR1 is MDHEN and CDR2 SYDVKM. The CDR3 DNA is TGTGCCAGCAGGCCGTCGCAGGGGGTTAATTCACCCCTCCACTTT. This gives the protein CASRPSQGVNSPLHF.

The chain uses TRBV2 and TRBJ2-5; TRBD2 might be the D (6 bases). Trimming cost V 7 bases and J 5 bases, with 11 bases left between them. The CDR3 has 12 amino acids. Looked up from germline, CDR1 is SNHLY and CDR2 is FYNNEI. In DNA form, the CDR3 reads TGTGCCAGCATCTGGCTAGCGGAGACCCAGTACTTC. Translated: CASIWLAETQYF.

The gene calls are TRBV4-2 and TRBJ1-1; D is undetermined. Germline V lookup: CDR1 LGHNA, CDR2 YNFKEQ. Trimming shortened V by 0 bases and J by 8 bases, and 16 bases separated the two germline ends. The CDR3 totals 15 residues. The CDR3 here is CASSQDRLRVPEAFF. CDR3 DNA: TGTGCCAGCAGCCAAGATCGATTGAGGGTACCCGAAGCTTTCTTT.

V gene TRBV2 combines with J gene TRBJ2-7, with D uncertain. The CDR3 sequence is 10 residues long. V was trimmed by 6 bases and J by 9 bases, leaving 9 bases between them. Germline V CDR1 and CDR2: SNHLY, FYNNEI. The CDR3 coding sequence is TGTGCCAGCAGACCGGGTGGGCAGTACTTC. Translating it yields CASRPGGQYF.

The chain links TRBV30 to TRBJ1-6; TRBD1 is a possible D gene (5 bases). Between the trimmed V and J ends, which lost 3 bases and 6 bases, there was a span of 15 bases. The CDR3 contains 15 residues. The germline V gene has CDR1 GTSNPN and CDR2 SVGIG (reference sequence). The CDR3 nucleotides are TGTGCCTGGAGCAGCACGGGACTGACTAATTCACCCCTCCACTTT. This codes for CAWSSTGLTNSPLHF.

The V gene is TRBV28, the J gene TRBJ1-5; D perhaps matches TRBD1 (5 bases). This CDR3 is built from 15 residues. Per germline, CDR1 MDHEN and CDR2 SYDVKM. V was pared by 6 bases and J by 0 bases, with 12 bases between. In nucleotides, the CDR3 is TGTGCCAGCAGCCTGGGGGGATCTAGCAATCAGCCCCAGCATTTT. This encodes CASSLGGSSNQPQHF.

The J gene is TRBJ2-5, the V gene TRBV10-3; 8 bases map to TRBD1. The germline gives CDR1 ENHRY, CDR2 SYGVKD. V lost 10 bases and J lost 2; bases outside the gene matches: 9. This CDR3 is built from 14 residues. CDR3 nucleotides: TGTGCCACCTCCCCGGGACAGGCACAAGAGACCCAGTACTTC. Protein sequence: CATSPGQAQETQYF.

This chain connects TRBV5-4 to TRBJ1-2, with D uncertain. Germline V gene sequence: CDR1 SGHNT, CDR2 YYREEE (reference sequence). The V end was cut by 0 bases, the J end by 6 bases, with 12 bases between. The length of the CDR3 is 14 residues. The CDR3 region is CASSLAAGRDGYTF. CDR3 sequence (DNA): TGTGCCAGCAGCTTGGCCGCTGGGCGGGATGGCTACACCTTC.

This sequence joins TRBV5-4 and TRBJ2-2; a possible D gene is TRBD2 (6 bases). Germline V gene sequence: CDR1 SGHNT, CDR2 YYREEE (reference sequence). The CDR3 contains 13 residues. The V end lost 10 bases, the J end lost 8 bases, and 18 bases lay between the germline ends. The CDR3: CAASGLPEGELFF. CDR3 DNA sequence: TGTGCCGCCTCCGGACTACCTGAAGGGGAGCTGTTTTTT.

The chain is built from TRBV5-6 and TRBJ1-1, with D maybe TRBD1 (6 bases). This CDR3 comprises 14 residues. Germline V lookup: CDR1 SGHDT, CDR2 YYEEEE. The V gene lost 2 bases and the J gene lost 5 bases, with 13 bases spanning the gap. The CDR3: CASSLPRGATEAFF. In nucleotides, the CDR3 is TGTGCCAGCAGCTTACCCAGGGGCGCGACTGAAGCTTTCTTT.

CDR3 bases: TGCGCCAGCAGTACTGGAGACCGCCTTGAAGCTTTCTTT. Protein product: CASSTGDRLEAFF. V is TRBV10-1 and J is TRBJ1-1; no reliable D call. The CDR3 contains 13 residues. V was clipped by 5 bases and J by 7 bases, with 14 bases between them. Germline V gene data show CDR1 as WNHNN and CDR2 as SYGVQD (reference sequence).

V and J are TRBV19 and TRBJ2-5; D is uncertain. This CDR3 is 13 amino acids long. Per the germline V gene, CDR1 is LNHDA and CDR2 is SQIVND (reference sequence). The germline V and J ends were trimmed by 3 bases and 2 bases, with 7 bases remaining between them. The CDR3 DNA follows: TGTGCCAGTAGTATCAGGTTACAAGAGACCCAGTACTTC. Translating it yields CASSIRLQETQYF.

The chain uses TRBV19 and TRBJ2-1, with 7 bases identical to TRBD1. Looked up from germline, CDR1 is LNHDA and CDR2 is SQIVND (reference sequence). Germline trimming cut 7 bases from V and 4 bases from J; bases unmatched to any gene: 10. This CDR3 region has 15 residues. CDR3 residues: CASTQPGTAYNEQFF. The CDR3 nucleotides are TGTGCCAGTACCCAGCCGGGGACAGCTTACAATGAGCAGTTCTTC.

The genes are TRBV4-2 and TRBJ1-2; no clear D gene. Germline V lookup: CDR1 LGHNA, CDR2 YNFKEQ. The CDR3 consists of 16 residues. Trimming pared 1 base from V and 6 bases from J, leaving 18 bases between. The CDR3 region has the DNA TGTGCCAGCAGCCAAGTTATCTTCGGCGGGGATAATGGCTACACCTTC. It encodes CASSQVIFGGDNGYTF.